The next 10 T cell receptor beta chains were all read from a single sample in a study of blood T cells in healthy people across ages. Alongside a J-beta primer mix, a sample-barcoded 5' primer served in a second PCR lasting roughly 6 to 12 cycles. TCRdb ran MiXCR on the 5' RACE reads and lists one entry per CDR3 protein. This table has fewer than 2,000,000 distinct CDR3 sequences, roughly 32% appearing once. Material for sequencing was blood. These receptors were taken from a woman aged 25 to 39 in good health.

This clonotype was seen only a few times. This may be a read error: a much more frequent sequence differs by one nucleotide. The chain links TRBV6-2 or TRBV6-3 to TRBJ2-5; 8 bases fit TRBD1. Trimming removed 8 bases from V and 5 bases from J; junction bases left unmatched: 22. Germline lookup yields CDR1 MNHEY and CDR2 SVGEGT. The CDR3 runs to 18 residues. CDR3 loop: CASARRGTGDFFVETQYF. CDR3 coding DNA: TGTGCCAGCGCTCGCCGTGGGACAGGCGATTTTTTTGTTGAGACCCAGTACTTC.

CDR3 nucleotides: TGTGCCAGCAGTGAAGTGTTCGGCGCTTTCTTT. Translation: CASSEVFGAFF. The chain combines TRBV2 with TRBJ1-1; D is unresolved. The CDR3 covers 11 residues. Germline V CDR1 and CDR2: SNHLY, FYNNEI. V was shortened by 1 base and J by 11 bases, with 8 bases between the two germline ends.

The CDR3 sequence: CASTEIGYGYTF. CDR3 nucleotides: TGTGCCAGCACCGAAATAGGCTATGGCTACACCTTC. The chain carries TRBV12-3 or TRBV12-4 and TRBJ1-2; D remains unclear. This CDR3 is built from 12 residues. Trimming shortened V by 7 bases and J by 4 bases, and 10 bases separated the two germline ends.

Points on this clonotype: A junction boundary mismatches the germline segment, possibly from a read error. The chain joins TRBV20-1 to TRBJ2-1; the match to TRBD1 covers 8 bases. Germline CDR1 and CDR2: DFQATT and SNEGSKA (reference sequence). This CDR3 has 13 amino acids. The CDR3 DNA reads as TGCAGTGCACGGACAGGGATGGGGAATGGGCAGTTCTTC. Translating it yields CSARTGMGNGQFF.

This clonotype was seen only a few times. The chain is built from TRBV9 and TRBJ2-7, with D possibly TRBD2 on 5 matching bases. CDR1 and CDR2 (germline): SGDLS, YYNGEE. Deletions cut 3 bases from V and 4 bases from J, with 14 bases between. The length of the CDR3 is 14 residues. CDR3 loop: CASSDSRSGYEQYF. The CDR3, as DNA: TGTGCCAGCAGCGATAGTAGGTCGGGGTACGAGCAGTACTTC.

V gene TRBV7-3 combines with J gene TRBJ1-2; maybe TRBD1 (6 bases). With 5 bases removed from V and 0 bases from J, the gap between germline ends came to 13 bases. The germline V gene encodes CDR1 SGHTA and CDR2 FQGTGA. CDR3 length: 15 residues. The CDR3 nucleotides read TGTGCCAGCAGCGAACATGGGACAACTAACTATGGCTACACCTTC. Protein sequence: CASSEHGTTNYGYTF. The whole variable domain, remainder taken from reference TRBV7-3 and TRBJ1-2, is GAGVSQTPSNKVTEKGKYVELRCDPISGHTALYWYRQSLGQGPEFLIYFQGTGAADDSGLPNDRFFAVRPEGSVSTLKIQRTERGDSAVYLCASSEHGTTNYGYTFGSGTRLTVV.

This chain joins TRBV13 and TRBJ2-6, with D possibly matching TRBD1 (6 bases). The V end lost 0 bases, the J end lost 0 bases, and 15 bases lay between the germline ends. From germline, CDR1 is PRHDT and CDR2 FYEKMQ (reference sequence). This CDR3 spans 19 amino acids. The CDR3, as DNA: TGTGCCAGCAGCTTAGGCAGGCAGGGGCCCCTCTCTGGGGCCAACGTCCTGACTTTC. It codes for CASSLGRQGPLSGANVLTF.

The genes are TRBV19 and TRBJ2-5; the D call may be TRBD1 or TRBD2 (7 bases each). V dropped 11 bases and J dropped 5 bases, with 15 bases sitting between them. CDR3 length equals 12 residues. Germline CDR1 and CDR2: LNHDA and SQIVND (reference sequence). This chain's CDR3 is CASGTAGETQYF. CDR3 nucleotide sequence: TGTGCCTCTGGGACAGCGGGGGAGACCCAGTACTTC.

This clonotype was observed at least ten times. The V and J genes are TRBV7-8 and TRBJ2-3; 7 bases fit TRBD2. The CDR3 spans 19 residues. Germline trimming cut 1 base from V and 7 bases from J; bases unmatched to any gene: 20. Per germline, CDR1 SGHVS and CDR2 FQNEAQ. The CDR3 sequence: CASSLGPGGSGTVPYTQYF. The CDR3 DNA reads as TGTGCCAGCAGCTTAGGTCCCGGGGGGTCGGGTACGGTGCCTTATACGCAGTATTTT. Full variable domain (remainder filled in from reference TRBV7-8 and TRBJ2-3): GAGVSQSPRYKVAKRGQDVALRCDPISGHVSLFWYQQALGQGPEFLTYFQNEAQLDKSGLPSDRFFAERPEGSVSTLKIQRTQQEDSAVYLCASSLGPGGSGTVPYTQYFGPGTRLTVL.

The rearrangement uses TRBV20-1 and TRBJ1-2; D uncertain. CDR3 size: 10 residues. The V gene's germline CDR1 is DFQATT and CDR2 SNEGSKA (reference sequence). Trimming left V 6 bases short and J 6 bases short, with 8 bases between. DNA of the CDR3: TGCAGTGCCGTGGGTAATGGCTACACCTTC. Encoded protein: CSAVGNGYTF.